This TCR beta chain was recovered during a study of regulatory T cells in long-lasting Graves disease (dated by TCRdb to about 2021). With regard to the full study: Antithyroid drugs had been taken for less than 3 months by newly diagnosed Graves' disease patients. The study was registered as a clinical trial and conducted in China. Peripheral blood TCR sequencing and RNA sequencing compared persistent Graves' disease patients with newly diagnosed Graves' disease patients. TCR sequencing covered approximately 13 persistent and approximately 20 newly diagnosed Graves' disease patients, some 33 samples in total.

Taken with the paper, the label for time point translates to: newly diagnosed GD, antithyroid drugs for less than 3 months. RNA was extracted from PBMCs in TRIzol for both TCR sequencing and RNA sequencing. The diagnosis of Graves' disease was made according to American Thyroid Association guidelines. Recruitment of patients was carried out at an endocrinology department in Xi'an, China. From each patient, around 9.3 milliliters of peripheral blood was collected into an EDTA anticoagulant tube. PBMCs were isolated by Ficoll Paque Plus density gradient separation without further T cell sorting. An Agilent 2100 Bioanalyzer and agarose gel were used to assess RNA quality, and a NanoDrop 2000 was used to measure RNA concentration. The paper's findings and limits, for the study overall: As a limitation, the authors acknowledged that the small sample size may reduce accuracy. Because the primary lesion, thyroid tissue, could not be accessed, the study looked at peripheral blood alone. Preferential use of TRBV28, TRBJ1-2 and TRBJ2-5 was observed in persistent disease, whereas TRBV20-1 and TRBJ2-1 were favored in newly diagnosed disease. Persistent patients shared more public clonotypes among themselves (fewer than 3,000) than newly diagnosed patients did (about 900). Compared with newly diagnosed patients, patients with persistent Graves' disease had lower TCR Shannon entropy and fewer highly expanded clones, which suggests clonal expansion. Only the TCR beta chain was sequenced and analyzed.

The CDR3 has 16 amino acids, counting the end cysteine and phenylalanine. Only the CDR3 DNA is retained, 48 bases long and in frame from the first base. Sequences SGHRS (CDR1) and YFSETQ (CDR2) are obtained from the germline V gene. This clonotype was observed a few times. Its target antigen remains unknown. At one boundary the junction diverges from the germline segment, which might be a read error. The library was prepared using multiplex PCR. The run used an Illumina HiSeq 4000. iRepertoire HTBI primers and Arm-PCR amplification of CDR3 regions were used to construct TCR beta libraries. Before sequencing, the PCR products underwent gel purification. From the authors' description of their analysis: Gene usage analysis of CDR3 amino acid clonotypes used the 60 to 75 TRBV and 11 to 15 TRBJ segments found across samples. Filtered high-quality paired reads were merged into contigs using COPE and FqMerger. Contigs were aligned with BLAST to IMGT TRBV, TRBD and TRBJ reference genes, and CDR3 was defined per IMGT. Any clonotype with a frequency above 0.1% was classified as a highly expanded clone. Shannon entropy served as the measure of repertoire diversity, while the Gini coefficient captured V-J evenness. Public clonotypes were defined as clonotypes shared by more than one individual. In TCRdb, the public reads were trimmed at Q25 with fastp and aligned with MiXCR, with productive beta chains retained. Each CDR3 protein gets just one entry, which takes the most common genes and DNA from the rows behind it. Here the V and J calls rest on TCRdb's processing, not on the authors' analysis. This sample holds roughly 500,000 distinct CDR3 sequences; roughly 14% were observed only once. The ten largest clones capture approximately 9.3% of the sample.

These sequences were also reported in another study, on T cells in Graves' hyperthyroidism and ophthalmopathy. From the second report: A patient counted as having stable Graves' hyperthyroidism if no progression to ophthalmopathy occurred over 18 months of follow-up. Hyperthyroidism patients were aged 18 to 65 years and newly diagnosed, with disease duration of less than 2 months. Patients with uncontrolled infections, other autoimmune diseases, pregnancy or lactation were excluded. Diagnoses were based on clinical symptoms, serum thyroxine and TRAb, thyroid ultrasound and orbital computed tomography. The TCR CDR3 was subjected to a first round of RT-PCR using the HTBI primer set and the Qiagen OneStep RT-PCR kit. Most expanded thyroid clonotypes (frequency above 0.001) were also detected in blood, a finding suggesting that blood repertoires may reflect thyroid immune responses. In cross-validation, a model built on a 13 V-J signature told ophthalmopathy apart from stable hyperthyroidism with 87.88% sensitivity and 81% to 82% specificity, and in testing the same model reached 80%/75%. During validation, the model predicted progression to ophthalmopathy a median of approximately 6 months ahead of onset, with around 70% sensitivity and less than 85% specificity. TCR V-J signatures able to tell the groups apart were searched for in a discovery cohort of 90 to 100 patients, of whom more than 40 had Graves' ophthalmopathy and about 55 had stable Graves' hyperthyroidism. An independent validation cohort of 18 to 20 hyperthyroidism patients and approximately 16 patients who later progressed to ophthalmopathy tested prospective prediction of ophthalmopathy. The 90 or so discovery patients were randomly split 7:3 into training and test sets. Thyroid tissue and blood T-cell repertoires from several Graves' hyperthyroidism patients were also compared in the study. Once sampling was done, hyperthyroidism patients were given methimazole at a starting dose of 30 mg daily, whereas ophthalmopathy patients were given high-dose intravenous methylprednisolone. Libraries were constructed in a second round of multiplex PCR, after which size selection and purification were performed. The libraries were sequenced on an Illumina HiSeq2000 using paired-end 100 bp reads. SOAPnuke was used to process the raw data, with reads discarded if the reads contained adapters or uncalled bases, had a mean Phred below 15, or lacked an exact constant-primer or identifier match. High-quality paired reads were merged using COPE v1.2.5, and each unique nucleotide sequence was defined as a clonotype. Clonotypes were aligned to IMGT TRBV, TRBD and TRBJ reference segments using MiTCR v1.1. The analysis was restricted to V-J combinations with a frequency above 0.0001, which together covered roughly 99% of the repertoires. The TCS score was defined as the ratio of F50 (clonal expansion) to E x V (chaos), calculated using BLOSUM62-based TCRdist between CDR3 peptides within each V-J. Welch's t-statistics and random forest reduced around 520 V-J features to 13, which were used in a naive Bayes classifier (R e1071). No statistical method was used to fix the sample size in advance, and group allocation was not hidden from the investigators. TCR Vbeta CDR3 sequencing of 130 to 150 peripheral blood samples (around 45 ophthalmopathy, approximately 80 hyperthyroidism and roughly 17 progressor patients) is reported in the paper.

This TCR came from a man younger than 45 with Graves disease. Donor details come from another sample of the same person, matched by shared clones. The sequence links TRBV5-1 to TRBJ2-1, with TRBD1 identical over 8 junction bases. This sample comprised peripheral blood mononuclear cells (PBMCs), obtained at new diagnosis, from a patient treated with antithyroid drugs. The bases read TGCGTCAGCAGCCGGACAGGGCCTAGCTCCTACAATGAGCAGTTCTTC. This translates into CVSSRTGPSSYNEQFF.